Each of the 16 T cell receptor beta chains below was sequenced from the same sample in a study of monozygotic twins with cystic fibrosis. The assay was immunoSEQ multiplex PCR, and TCRdb's table has in-frame clones only and misses some. This table holds about 36,000 clones, 85% to 95% found once. Source material: blood. The receptor source for this set is a boy aged 2-9 years with cystic fibrosis.

V and J are TRBV27 and TRBJ2-2; 10 bases are shared with TRBD1. The CDR3 runs 15 residues. Germline CDR1 reads MNHEY; CDR2 reads SMNVEV (reference sequence). V gave up 4 bases and J gave up 4 bases; unmatched junction bases: 3. The CDR3 region is CASSSGQGVTGELFF. CDR3 coding DNA: TGTGCCAGCAGTTCCGGACAGGGGGTCACCGGGGAGCTGTTTTTT.

The gene calls are TRBV5-1 and TRBJ2-2; 11 bases match TRBD2. Looked up from germline, CDR1 is SGHRS and CDR2 is YFSETQ. The CDR3 sequence is 16 residues long. Trimming took 4 bases from V and 8 from J; bases not matched to a gene: 10. This chain's CDR3 is CASSPGTSGSWGELFF. The CDR3 DNA reads TGCGCCAGCAGCCCGGGGACTAGCGGCAGCTGGGGGGAGCTGTTTTTT.

This clone was seen a few times. The V gene is TRBV6-1, the J gene TRBJ1-2, with D perhaps matching TRBD1 (5 bases). V was clipped by 8 bases and J by 7 bases, with 8 bases between them. The CDR3 has 10 residues. Germline CDR1 and CDR2: MNHNS and SASEGT. CDR3: CASHQGGYTF. The CDR3 DNA reads TGTGCCAGCCATCAGGGTGGCTACACCTTC.

The CDR3 nucleotides read TGTGCCTCCGAACGGGACAGGGGATCCTACGAGCAGTACTTC. Amino acids: CASERDRGSYEQYF. The V call is TRBV15, the J call TRBJ2-7; TRBD1 matches at 10 bases. V lost 11 bases to trimming and J lost 1 base; unmatched junction nucleotides: 8. Looked up from germline, CDR1 is LNHNV and CDR2 is YYDKDF (reference sequence). This CDR3 region has 14 residues. The full variable domain, completed using reference TRBV15 and TRBJ2-7, is DAMVIQNPRYQVTQFGKPVTLSCSQTLNHNVMYWYQQKSSQAPKLLFHYYDKDFNNEADTPDNFQSRRPNTSFCFLDIRSPGLGDTAMYLCASERDRGSYEQYFGPGTRLTVT.

The J gene is TRBJ1-1, the V gene TRBV6-5; D is ambiguous. Germline V gene lookup returns CDR1 MNHEY and CDR2 SVGAGI. The CDR3 runs 16 residues. The ends were cut back, 2 bases at V and 1 base at J, with 14 bases in the middle. The CDR3 DNA follows: TGTGCCAGCAGTTACACCGGATTTGCGGGGAACACTGAAGCTTTCTTT. It specifies CASSYTGFAGNTEAFF.

The rearrangement links TRBV5-1 to TRBJ1-6; D unclear. The V gene lost 0 bases and the J gene lost 7 bases, with 8 bases spanning the gap. Germline loops: CDR1 SGHRS, CDR2 YFSETQ. The CDR3 totals 14 residues. In DNA, the CDR3 is TGCGCCAGCAGCTTGGAGGCGGGGAATTCACCCCTCCACTTT. It is translated as CASSLEAGNSPLHF.

The rearrangement joins TRBV11-2 to TRBJ2-1, with D tentatively TRBD2 (6 bases). The CDR3 contains 13 residues. The V gene's germline CDR1 is SGHAT and CDR2 FQNNGV. V lost 6 bases to trimming and J lost 5 bases, with 11 bases between them. This chain's CDR3 is CASSPGGNNEQFF. For the CDR3, the DNA is TGTGCCAGCAGTCCTGGCGGGAACAATGAGCAGTTCTTC.

This clone was detected only a few times. This chain connects TRBV2 to TRBJ2-7; D is uncertain. This CDR3 comprises 10 residues. Per the germline V gene, CDR1 is SNHLY and CDR2 is FYNNEI. Trimming left V 7 bases short and J 7 bases short, with 8 bases between. The CDR3 region is CASMGNEQYF. The CDR3 DNA sequence: TGTGCCAGCATGGGAAATGAGCAGTACTTC.

This clone was counted once. The V and J genes are TRBV7-8 and TRBJ2-5; 7 nucleotides align to TRBD2. Per the germline V gene, CDR1 is SGHVS and CDR2 is FQNEAQ. V lost 0 bases and J lost 1; bases outside the gene matches: 2. This CDR3 contains 15 residues. The CDR3 here is CASSLARTSQETQYF. The CDR3, as DNA: TGTGCCAGCAGCTTAGCCCGGACTAGCCAAGAGACCCAGTACTTC. Supplemented by reference TRBV7-8 and TRBJ2-5, the full variable domain reads GAGVSQSPRYKVAKRGQDVALRCDPISGHVSLFWYQQALGQGPEFLTYFQNEAQLDKSGLPSDRFFAERPEGSVSTLKIQRTQQEDSAVYLCASSLARTSQETQYFGPGTRLLVL.

The V and J genes are TRBV13 and TRBJ2-7; D not resolved. The V end was cut by 5 bases, the J end by 7 bases, with 18 bases between. The CDR3 spans 14 residues. Germline CDR1 reads PRHDT; CDR2 reads FYEKMQ (reference sequence). CDR3 residues: CASSPRARLGEQYF. CDR3 in DNA: TGTGCCAGCAGCCCCCGGGCTAGGTTGGGTGAGCAGTACTTC.

CDR3 nucleotide sequence: TGTGCCAGCAGCGTGCGACAGTCTGGGGCCAACGTCCTGACTTTC. As protein: CASSVRQSGANVLTF. This sequence joins TRBV9 and TRBJ2-6; D perhaps matches TRBD1 (5 bases). The V and J ends lost 2 bases and 1 base respectively, with 7 bases between them. This CDR3 spans 15 amino acids. CDR1 SGDLS and CDR2 YYNGEE come from the germline V gene.

J is TRBJ1-1 and V is TRBV14; TRBD1 is a possible D gene (6 bases). With 6 bases removed from V and 5 bases from J, the gap between germline ends came to 13 bases. The CDR3 loop spans 13 amino acids. CDR1 is SGHDN, CDR2 FVKESK, per germline. The CDR3: CASSTGPWTEAFF. The DNA for the CDR3 is TGTGCCAGCAGTACAGGGCCTTGGACTGAAGCTTTCTTT.

CDR3 sequence: CASSKGVLVYSPEAFF. In DNA form, the CDR3 reads TGTGCCAGCAGCAAAGGGGTATTAGTTTATTCCCCTGAAGCTTTCTTT. The chain is built from TRBV5-8 and TRBJ1-1; TRBD1 is a possible D gene (5 bases). The CDR3 loop spans 16 amino acids. Per the germline V gene, CDR1 is SGHTS and CDR2 is YDEGEE. With 4 bases removed from V and 6 bases from J, the gap between germline ends came to 22 bases.

This chain uses TRBV19 with TRBJ2-3, with 13 bases identical to TRBD2. The CDR3 length is 15 residues. The junction had 7 bases not matched to a gene; V was cut back by 6 bases and J by 7 bases. CDR1 and CDR2 from the germline V gene are LNHDA and SQIVND (reference sequence). The CDR3: CASSQLAGGRNTQYF. CDR3 sequence (DNA): TGTGCCAGTAGCCAACTAGCGGGGGGGCGAAATACGCAGTATTTT.

This sequence joins TRBV13 and TRBJ2-5, with 11 bases lining up with TRBD1. There are 14 residues in the CDR3. Unmatched junction bases numbered 4, after V lost 5 bases and J lost 5 bases. CDR1 is PRHDT, CDR2 FYEKMQ, per germline (reference sequence). CDR3 in DNA: TGTGCCAGCAGCCGGACAGGGGGCCGGGAGACCCAGTACTTC. Translation: CASSRTGGRETQYF.

This rearrangement joins TRBV6-6 to TRBJ2-3; either TRBD1 or TRBD2 may fit D (5 bases each). This CDR3 region has 16 residues. Trimming stripped 11 bases from V and 0 bases from J, with 21 bases between. Germline-derived CDR1 and CDR2 are MNHNY and SVGAGI (reference sequence). The CDR3 spells CAVSRSSGPSTDTQYF. CDR3 DNA: TGTGCCGTATCGCGCAGCTCGGGGCCAAGCACAGATACGCAGTATTTT.